This TCR beta chain was found in a study of control samples from healthy donors and cancer patients. The CDR3 is made up of 15 amino acids. J lost 6 bases, V lost 1 base, and 8 bases had no gene match. The germline V gene has CDR1 MNHEY and CDR2 SVGEGT. TCRdb keeps only in-frame clones here, not all; method: immunoSEQ multiplex PCR. Seen here are some 15,000 clones, 85% to 95% observed once, and the top ten hold about an eighth. This chain links TRBV6-2 or TRBV6-3 with TRBJ1-2; 7 bases map to TRBD1. The clonotype was recovered from a man older than 75 with lung cancer. The material sequenced was PBMCs. The CDR3 protein is CASSYYPTGWDGYTF. DNA of the CDR3: TGTGCCAGCAGTTACTACCCGACAGGGTGGGATGGCTACACCTTC.